Below are 5 T cell receptor beta chains sequenced from a single sample in a study of early T cells in non-severe SARS-CoV-2 infection. MiXCR, applied by TCRdb to the 5' RACE reads, yields one record per CDR3 protein. This sample carries 25,000 to 30,000 distinct CDR3 sequences, 4% to 5.5% of them seen once, and the ten largest clones take less than 14%. Sequenced sample: whole blood. These receptor sequences come from an adult who was a healthcare worker with PCR-confirmed SARS-CoV-2 infection or an uninfected control (not recorded which).

This clonotype occurred many times. The rearrangement links TRBV27 to TRBJ2-5; 8 bases map to TRBD2. Trimming at V came to 0 bases and at J to 4 bases, leaving 16 bases not matched to a gene. The CDR3 totals 19 residues. The germline V gene encodes CDR1 MNHEY and CDR2 SMNVEV (reference sequence). The CDR3 is CASSLSTPFAAGGPETQYF. The CDR3 nucleotides read TGTGCCAGCAGTTTATCTACCCCTTTCGCCGCGGGAGGCCCAGAGACCCAGTACTTC.

The table lists this clonotype with many counts. This chain connects TRBV11-3 to TRBJ2-1, with TRBD2 matching 8 bases. Trimming took 1 base from V and 7 from J; bases not matched to a gene: 9. The V gene's germline CDR1 is SGHNT and CDR2 YENEEA. The CDR3 extends over 16 amino acids. In DNA form, the CDR3 reads TGTGCCAGCAGCTTAGTGGGAGCGGGAGCTTCTAATGAGCAGTTCTTC. This codes for CASSLVGAGASNEQFF.

In this sample, this clonotype turned up many times. The gene calls are TRBV20-1 and TRBJ1-6; 9 bases fit TRBD1. In germline, CDR1 is DFQATT, CDR2 SNEGSKA (reference sequence). Losses at the gene ends were 2 bases for V and 14 bases for J; bases not matched to a gene: 10. The CDR3 contains 14 residues. CDR3 loop: CSARIQGAFNTLHF. DNA of the CDR3: TGCAGTGCTAGAATACAGGGGGCCTTTAACACCCTCCACTTT.

The sample holds many counts of this clonotype. The rearrangement links TRBV7-9 to TRBJ2-7; the D is unclear. V lost 5 bases, J lost 2 bases, and 13 bases lay in between. This CDR3 spans 14 amino acids. CDR1 SEHNR and CDR2 FQNEAQ come from the germline V gene (reference sequence). The CDR3 DNA is TGTGCCAGCAGCACCTCCGGCGGTCCCTACGAGCAGTACTTC. Its translation is CASSTSGGPYEQYF. Combining the CDR3 with reference TRBV7-9 and TRBJ2-7 gives the whole variable domain DTGVSQNPRHKITKRGQNVTFRCDPISEHNRLYWYRQTLGQGPEFLTYFQNEAQLEKSRLLSDRFSAERPKGSFSTLEIQRTEQGDSAMYLCASSTSGGPYEQYFGPGTRLTVT.

This clonotype was seen many times. The chain has TRBV11-2 and TRBJ2-7, with TRBD2 matching over 14 bases. The CDR3 sequence is 17 residues long. Trimming took 5 bases from V and 4 from J; bases not matched to a gene: 10. Germline-derived CDR1 and CDR2 are SGHAT and FQNNGV. The CDR3 DNA is TGTGCCAGCAGCCCCCTTACCGGGACTAGCGGGAGTTACGAGCAGTACTTC. Protein: CASSPLTGTSGSYEQYF.